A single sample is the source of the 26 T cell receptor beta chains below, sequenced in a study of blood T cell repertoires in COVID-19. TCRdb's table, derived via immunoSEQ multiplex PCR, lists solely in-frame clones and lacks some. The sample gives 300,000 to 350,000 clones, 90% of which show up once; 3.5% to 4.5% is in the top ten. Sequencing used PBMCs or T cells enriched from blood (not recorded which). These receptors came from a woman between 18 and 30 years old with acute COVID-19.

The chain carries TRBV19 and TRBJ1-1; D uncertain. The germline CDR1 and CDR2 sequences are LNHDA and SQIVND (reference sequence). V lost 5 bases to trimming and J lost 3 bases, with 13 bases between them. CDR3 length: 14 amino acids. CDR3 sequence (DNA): TGTGCCAGTAGTCTCTCGGCCGAGGACACTGAAGCTTTCTTT. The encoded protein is CASSLSAEDTEAFF.

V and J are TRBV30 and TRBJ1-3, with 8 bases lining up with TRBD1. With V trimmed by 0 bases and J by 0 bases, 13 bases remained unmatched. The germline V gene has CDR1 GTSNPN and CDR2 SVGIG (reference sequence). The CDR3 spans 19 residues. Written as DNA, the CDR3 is TGTGCCTGGAGTGTACGTGAACAGGGGGTGAAGCGCTCTGGAAACACCATATATTTT. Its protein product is CAWSVREQGVKRSGNTIYF.

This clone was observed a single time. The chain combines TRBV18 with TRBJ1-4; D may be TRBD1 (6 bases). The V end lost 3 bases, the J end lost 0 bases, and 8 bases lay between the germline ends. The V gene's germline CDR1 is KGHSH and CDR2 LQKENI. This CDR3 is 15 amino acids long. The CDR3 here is CASSPGQTTNEKLFF. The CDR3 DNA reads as TGTGCCAGCTCACCTGGACAGACAACTAATGAAAAACTGTTTTTT.

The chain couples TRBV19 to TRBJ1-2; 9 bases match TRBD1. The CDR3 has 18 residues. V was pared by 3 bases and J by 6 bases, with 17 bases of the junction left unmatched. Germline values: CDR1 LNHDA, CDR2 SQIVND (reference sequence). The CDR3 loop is CASSIGTGMKLPFDGYTF. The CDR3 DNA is TGTGCCAGTAGTATCGGGACAGGGATGAAACTCCCTTTTGATGGCTACACCTTC.

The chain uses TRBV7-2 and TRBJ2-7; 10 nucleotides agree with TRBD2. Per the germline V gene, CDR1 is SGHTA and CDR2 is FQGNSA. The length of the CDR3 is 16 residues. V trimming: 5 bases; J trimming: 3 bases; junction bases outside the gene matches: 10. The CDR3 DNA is TGTGCCAGCAGCACCCGGACTAGCGGAAATCGCTACGAGCAGTACTTC. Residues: CASSTRTSGNRYEQYF.

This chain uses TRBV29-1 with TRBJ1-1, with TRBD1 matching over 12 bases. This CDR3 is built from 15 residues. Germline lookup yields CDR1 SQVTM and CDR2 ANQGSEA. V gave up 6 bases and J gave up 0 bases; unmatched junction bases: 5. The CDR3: CSVGQGASMNTEAFF. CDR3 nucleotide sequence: TGCAGCGTGGGACAGGGGGCCTCTATGAACACTGAAGCTTTCTTT.

CDR3: CASTTAVAGGGGTDTQYF. CDR3 in DNA: TGCGCCAGTACCACGGCGGTAGCGGGAGGAGGTGGCACAGATACGCAGTATTTT. The chain joins TRBV5-1 to TRBJ2-3, with 10 nucleotides matching TRBD2. Per germline, CDR1 SGHRS and CDR2 YFSETQ. CDR3 length: 18 residues. The V and J ends lost 8 bases and 1 base, in that order; junction bases with no gene match: 16.

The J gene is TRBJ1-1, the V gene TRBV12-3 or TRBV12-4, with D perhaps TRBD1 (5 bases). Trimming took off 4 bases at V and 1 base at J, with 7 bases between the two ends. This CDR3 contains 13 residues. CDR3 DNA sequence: TGTGCCAGCAGTTCCGACAGGAACACTGAAGCTTTCTTT. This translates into CASSSDRNTEAFF.

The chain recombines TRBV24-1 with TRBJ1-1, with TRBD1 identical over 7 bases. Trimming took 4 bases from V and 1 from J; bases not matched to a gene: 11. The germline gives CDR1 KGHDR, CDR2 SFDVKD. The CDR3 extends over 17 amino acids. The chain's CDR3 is CATSDNRGSDSNTEAFF. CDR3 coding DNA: TGTGCCACCAGTGACAACAGGGGCTCCGACTCGAACACTGAAGCTTTCTTT.

This chain's CDR3 is CASIRLVTGELFF. The CDR3 DNA reads TGTGCCAGCATCAGACTCGTGACCGGGGAGCTGTTTTTT. The chain couples TRBV27 to TRBJ2-2, with unresolved D. This CDR3 is 13 amino acids long. V lost 7 bases to trimming and J lost 5 bases, with 11 bases between them. The germline V gene has CDR1 MNHEY and CDR2 SMNVEV (reference sequence).

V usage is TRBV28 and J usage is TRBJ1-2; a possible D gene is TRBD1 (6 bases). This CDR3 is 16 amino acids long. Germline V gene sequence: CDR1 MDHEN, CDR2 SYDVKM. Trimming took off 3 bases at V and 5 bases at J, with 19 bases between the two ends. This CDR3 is CASSLVGEGDGYGYTF. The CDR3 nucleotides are TGTGCCAGCAGTTTGGTCGGAGAGGGGGATGGATATGGCTACACCTTC.

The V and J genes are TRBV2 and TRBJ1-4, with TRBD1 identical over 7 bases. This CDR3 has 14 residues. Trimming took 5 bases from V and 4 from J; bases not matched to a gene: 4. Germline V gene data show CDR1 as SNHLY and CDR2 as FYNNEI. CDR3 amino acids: CASSLQGSNEKLFF. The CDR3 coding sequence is TGTGCCAGCAGTTTACAGGGGAGTAATGAAAAACTGTTTTTT. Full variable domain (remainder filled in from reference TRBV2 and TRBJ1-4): EPEVTQTPSHQVTQMGQEVILRCVPISNHLYFYWYRQILGQKVEFLVSFYNNEISEKSEIFDDQFSVERPDGSNFTLKIRSTKLEDSAMYFCASSLQGSNEKLFFGSGTQLSVL.

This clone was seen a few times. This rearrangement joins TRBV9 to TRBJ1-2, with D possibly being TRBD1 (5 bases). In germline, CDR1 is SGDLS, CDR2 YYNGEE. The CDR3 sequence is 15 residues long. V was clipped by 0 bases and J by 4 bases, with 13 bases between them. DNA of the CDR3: TGTGCCAGCAGCGTAGGCGCCAGGGCATCCTATGGCTACACCTTC. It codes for CASSVGARASYGYTF.

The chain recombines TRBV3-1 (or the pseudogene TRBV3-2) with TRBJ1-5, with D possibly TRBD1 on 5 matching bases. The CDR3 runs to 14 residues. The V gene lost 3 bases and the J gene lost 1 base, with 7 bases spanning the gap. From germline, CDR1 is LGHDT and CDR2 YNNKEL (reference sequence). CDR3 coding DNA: TGTGCCAGCAGCCAGGGGCAGAGCAATCAGCCCCAGCATTTT. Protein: CASSQGQSNQPQHF.

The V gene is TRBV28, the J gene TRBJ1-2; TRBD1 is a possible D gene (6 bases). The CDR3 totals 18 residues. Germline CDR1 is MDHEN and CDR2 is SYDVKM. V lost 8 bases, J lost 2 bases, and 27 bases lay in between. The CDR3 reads CASGLKGGQGSTNYGYTF. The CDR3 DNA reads TGTGCCAGCGGACTGAAAGGTGGGCAGGGGTCGACGAACTATGGCTACACCTTC.

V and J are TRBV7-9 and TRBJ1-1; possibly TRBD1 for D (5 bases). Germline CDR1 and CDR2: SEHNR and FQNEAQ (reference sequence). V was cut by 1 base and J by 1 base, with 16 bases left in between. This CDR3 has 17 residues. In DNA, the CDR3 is TGTGCCAGCAGCTTAGAGGGAGGGGTCAGTGGGAACACTGAAGCTTTCTTT. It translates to CASSLEGGVSGNTEAFF.

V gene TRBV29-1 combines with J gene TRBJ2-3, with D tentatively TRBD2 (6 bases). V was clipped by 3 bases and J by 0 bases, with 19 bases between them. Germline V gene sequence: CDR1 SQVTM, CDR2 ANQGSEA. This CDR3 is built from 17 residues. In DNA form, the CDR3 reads TGCAGCGTTGATGGCGTAACTAGCCGATCTAGCACAGATACGCAGTATTTT. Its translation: CSVDGVTSRSSTDTQYF.

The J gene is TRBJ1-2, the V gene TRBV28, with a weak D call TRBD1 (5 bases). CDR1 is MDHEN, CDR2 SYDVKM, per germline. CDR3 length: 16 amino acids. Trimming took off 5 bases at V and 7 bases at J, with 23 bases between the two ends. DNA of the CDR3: TGTGCCAGCAGTCGCGGCAACCCAAGGCAGGGAAGTGGCTACACCTTC. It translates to CASSRGNPRQGSGYTF.

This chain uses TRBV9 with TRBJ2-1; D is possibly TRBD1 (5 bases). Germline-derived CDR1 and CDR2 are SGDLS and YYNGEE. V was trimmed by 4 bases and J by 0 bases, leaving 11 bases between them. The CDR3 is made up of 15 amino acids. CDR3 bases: TGTGCCAGCAGCCAGGGTACTATCTCCTACAATGAGCAGTTCTTC. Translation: CASSQGTISYNEQFF.

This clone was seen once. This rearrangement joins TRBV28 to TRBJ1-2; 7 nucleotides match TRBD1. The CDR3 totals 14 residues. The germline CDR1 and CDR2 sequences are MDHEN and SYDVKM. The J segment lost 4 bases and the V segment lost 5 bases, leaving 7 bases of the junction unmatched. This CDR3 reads CASSLTGVGYGYTF. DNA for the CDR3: TGTGCCAGCAGTCTCACAGGGGTCGGCTATGGCTACACCTTC.

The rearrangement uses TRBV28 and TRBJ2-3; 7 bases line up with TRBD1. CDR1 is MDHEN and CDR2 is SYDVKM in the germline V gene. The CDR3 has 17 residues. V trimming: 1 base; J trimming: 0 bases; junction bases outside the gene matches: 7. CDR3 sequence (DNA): TGTGCCAGCAGTTTATTTTTGGGACAGACTAGCACAGATACGCAGTATTTT. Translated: CASSLFLGQTSTDTQYF.

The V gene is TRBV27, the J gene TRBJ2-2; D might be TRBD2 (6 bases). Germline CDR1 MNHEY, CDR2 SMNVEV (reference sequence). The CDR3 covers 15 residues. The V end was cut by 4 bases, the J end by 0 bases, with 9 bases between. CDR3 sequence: CASSSLATNTGELFF. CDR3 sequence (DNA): TGTGCCAGCAGTTCACTAGCTACGAACACCGGGGAGCTGTTTTTT.

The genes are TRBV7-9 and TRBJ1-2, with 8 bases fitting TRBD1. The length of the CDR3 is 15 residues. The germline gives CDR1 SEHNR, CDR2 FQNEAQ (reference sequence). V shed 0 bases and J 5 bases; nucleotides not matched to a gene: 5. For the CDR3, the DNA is TGTGCCAGCAGCTTAGCACAGGGGGTGCCTTATGGCTACACCTTC. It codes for CASSLAQGVPYGYTF. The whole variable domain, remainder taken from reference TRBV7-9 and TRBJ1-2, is DTGVSQNPRHKITKRGQNVTFRCDPISEHNRLYWYRQTLGQGPEFLTYFQNEAQLEKSRLLSDRFSAERPKGSFSTLEIQRTEQGDSAMYLCASSLAQGVPYGYTFGSGTRLTVV.

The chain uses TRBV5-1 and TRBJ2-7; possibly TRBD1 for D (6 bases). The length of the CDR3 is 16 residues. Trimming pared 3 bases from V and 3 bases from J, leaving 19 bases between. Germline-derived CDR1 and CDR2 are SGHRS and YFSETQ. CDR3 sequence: CASSSQQQGSFYEQYF. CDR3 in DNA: TGCGCCAGCAGCTCTCAACAGCAGGGGTCCTTCTACGAGCAGTACTTC.

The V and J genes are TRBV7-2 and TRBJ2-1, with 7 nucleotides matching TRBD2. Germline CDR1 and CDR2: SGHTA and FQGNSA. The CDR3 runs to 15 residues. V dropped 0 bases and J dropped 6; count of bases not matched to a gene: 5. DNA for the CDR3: TGTGCCAGCAGCTTAGCGTGGGGAGGGTTCAATGAGCAGTTCTTC. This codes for CASSLAWGGFNEQFF.

CDR3 in amino acids: CASSPGQGDNQPQHF. The DNA for the CDR3 is TGTGCCAGCTCACCGGGACAGGGGGACAATCAGCCCCAGCATTTT. The chain is built from TRBV18 and TRBJ1-5; 11 bases are a match to TRBD1. Germline values: CDR1 KGHSH, CDR2 LQKENI. The CDR3 loop spans 15 amino acids. The trim removed 3 bases at V and 3 bases at J, leaving 1 base unmatched. The full variable domain, completed using reference TRBV18 and TRBJ1-5, is NAGVMQNPRHLVRRRGQEARLRCSPMKGHSHVYWYRQLPEEGLKFMVYLQKENIIDESGMPKERFSAEFPKEGPSILRIQQVVRGDSAAYFCASSPGQGDNQPQHFGDGTRLSIL.